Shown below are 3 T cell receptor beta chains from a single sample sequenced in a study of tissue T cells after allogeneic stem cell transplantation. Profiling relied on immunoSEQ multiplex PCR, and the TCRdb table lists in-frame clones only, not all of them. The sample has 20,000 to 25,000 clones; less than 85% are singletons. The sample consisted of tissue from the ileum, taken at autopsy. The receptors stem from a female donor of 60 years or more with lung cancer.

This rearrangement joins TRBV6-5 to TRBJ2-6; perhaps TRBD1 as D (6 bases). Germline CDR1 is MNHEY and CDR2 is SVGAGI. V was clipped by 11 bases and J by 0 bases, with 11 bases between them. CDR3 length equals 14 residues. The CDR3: CARKGDSGANVLTF. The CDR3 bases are TGTGCCCGAAAGGGGGACTCTGGGGCCAACGTCCTGACTTTC.

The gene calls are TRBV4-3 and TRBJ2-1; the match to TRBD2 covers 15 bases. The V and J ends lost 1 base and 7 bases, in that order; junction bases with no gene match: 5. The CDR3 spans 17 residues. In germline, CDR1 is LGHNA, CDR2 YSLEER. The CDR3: CASSQGTSGGAGNEQFF. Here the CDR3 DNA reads TGCGCCAGCAGCCAAGGGACTAGCGGGGGGGCCGGGAATGAGCAGTTCTTC.

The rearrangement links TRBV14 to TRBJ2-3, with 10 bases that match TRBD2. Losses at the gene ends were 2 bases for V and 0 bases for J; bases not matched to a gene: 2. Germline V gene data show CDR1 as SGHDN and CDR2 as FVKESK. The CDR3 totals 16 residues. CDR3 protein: CASSQILAGSTDTQYF. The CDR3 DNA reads TGTGCCAGCAGCCAAATACTAGCGGGGAGCACAGATACGCAGTATTTT.